This TCR beta chain was found in a study of blood T cells in healthy people across ages. Study findings and constraints: Among T cells, TCR beta diversity per million cells dropped roughly linearly as age rose.

This clonotype was counted ten times or more. No antigen is known for it. The second PCR ran about 6 to 12 cycles with a sample-barcoded 5' primer and J-beta primers. Each CDR3 protein gets one entry after TCRdb re-called the 5' RACE reads with MiXCR. Counted here are over 500,000 distinct CDR3 sequences, 52% occurring once; the ten biggest clones make up 13%. CDR1 ENHRY and CDR2 SYGVKD come from the germline V gene. This CDR3 has 13 residues. V was clipped by 0 bases and J by 8 bases, with 10 bases between them. This TCR was sampled from a woman of 80 years or more in good health. The chain combines TRBV10-3 with TRBJ1-2, with D unclear. The source material was blood. The CDR3 here is CAISESPDGGYTF. CDR3 nucleotides: TGTGCCATCAGTGAGTCCCCGGATGGGGGCTACACCTTC.